Listed below are T cell receptor beta chains from one sample, sequenced in a study of PD-1 blockade in classical Hodgkin lymphoma. Clones were sequenced by immunoSEQ multiplex PCR, and TCRdb holds only the in-frame ones, with some missing. The sample includes 90,000 to 130,000 clones, roughly nine tenths of them seen just once. Specimen: peripheral blood mononuclear cells (PBMCs), collected before the second cycle of nivolumab. These receptors came from a human donor with classical Hodgkin lymphoma. The CDR3 runs from the conserved cysteine through the conserved F or W. Each record gives: J gene, clone size, V gene, D gene, CDR3 DNA, CDR3 protein. The D gene is left open where the match is weak. Only some rows state a clone size, as once, few, many or a class for expanded clones.

j_call: TRBJ1-2; clone_size: NA; v_call: TRBV6-5; d_call: NA; cdr3_nt: TGTGCCAGCAGCCTGGCCGGTGGCTATGGCTACACCTTC; cdr3_aa: CASSLAGGYGYTF
j_call: TRBJ1-6; clone_size: NA; v_call: TRBV10-3; d_call: NA; cdr3_nt: TGTGCCATCAGTGAGTCGGTCCCAGGGAATGGGGATTCACCCCTCCACTTT; cdr3_aa: CAISESVPGNGDSPLHF
j_call: TRBJ2-1; clone_size: NA; v_call: TRBV7-9; d_call: TRBD2; cdr3_nt: TGTGCCAGCAGCTTAGTCGGGAGGGCCTTCCTCTTC; cdr3_aa: CASSLVGRAFLF
j_call: TRBJ1-1; clone_size: NA; v_call: TRBV11-3; d_call: TRBD1; cdr3_nt: TGTGCCAGCAGCGAACAGGGGAGTAGCGGCACTGAAGCTTTCTTT; cdr3_aa: CASSEQGSSGTEAFF
j_call: TRBJ1-3; clone_size: NA; v_call: TRBV9; d_call: NA; cdr3_nt: TGTGCCAGCAGCGTAGCTACAATGGAGCTTGGGAACACCATATATTTT; cdr3_aa: CASSVATMELGNTIYF
j_call: TRBJ2-1; clone_size: NA; v_call: TRBV7-9; d_call: TRBD2; cdr3_nt: TGTGCCAGCAGCCGCGGGAGGAACTCCTACAATGAGCAGTTCTTC; cdr3_aa: CASSRGRNSYNEQFF
j_call: TRBJ2-5; clone_size: NA; v_call: TRBV7-9; d_call: NA; cdr3_nt: TGTGCCAGCAGACTCTCGAGGGGTGAGACCCAGTACTTC; cdr3_aa: CASRLSRGETQYF
j_call: TRBJ1-2; clone_size: NA; v_call: TRBV5-6; d_call: NA; cdr3_nt: TGTGCCAGCAGCTTGGCCAGACGCAGGGTCTATGGCTACACCTTC; cdr3_aa: CASSLARRRVYGYTF
j_call: TRBJ2-5; clone_size: NA; v_call: TRBV20-1; d_call: NA; cdr3_nt: TGCAGTGCTAGATTGCAGGCCAAGCAGTACTTC; cdr3_aa: CSARLQAKQYF
j_call: TRBJ1-2; clone_size: NA; v_call: TRBV7-9; d_call: NA; cdr3_nt: TGTGCCAGCAGCCCAAGCGTAGGGGGCTATGGCTACACCTTC; cdr3_aa: CASSPSVGGYGYTF
j_call: TRBJ1-2; clone_size: NA; v_call: TRBV5-5; d_call: TRBD1; cdr3_nt: TGTGCCAGCAGCTTGGCCAACAGGGGAACATATGGCTACACCTTC; cdr3_aa: CASSLANRGTYGYTF
j_call: TRBJ1-4; clone_size: NA; v_call: TRBV7-7; d_call: NA; cdr3_nt: TGTGCCAGCAGCCAAATCGGGGAGCAAGAAAAACTGTTTTTT; cdr3_aa: CASSQIGEQEKLFF
j_call: TRBJ2-1; clone_size: NA; v_call: TRBV6-5; d_call: TRBD2; cdr3_nt: TGTGCCAGCAGTTTCGTAAGCGGGACCTCCTACAATGAGCAGTTCTTC; cdr3_aa: CASSFVSGTSYNEQFF
j_call: TRBJ2-7; clone_size: NA; v_call: TRBV7-8; d_call: NA; cdr3_nt: TGTGCCAGCAGCTCGGGGGGCGAGCTTTCCTACGAGCAGTACTTC; cdr3_aa: CASSSGGELSYEQYF
j_call: TRBJ2-1; clone_size: NA; v_call: TRBV7-9; d_call: TRBD2; cdr3_nt: TGTGCCAGCAGCCCGCTGGGACTAGGGGGTCGGGATGAGCAGTTCTTC; cdr3_aa: CASSPLGLGGRDEQFF
j_call: TRBJ2-1; clone_size: NA; v_call: TRBV2; d_call: NA; cdr3_nt: TGTGCCAGCCGGGCTGGGAGTACTGAGCAGTTCTTC; cdr3_aa: CASRAGSTEQFF
j_call: TRBJ2-3; clone_size: NA; v_call: TRBV28; d_call: NA; cdr3_nt: TGTGCCAGCAGCTCCCAATTATCCTATCCTGCGCAGTATTTT; cdr3_aa: CASSSQLSYPAQYF
j_call: TRBJ2-7; clone_size: NA; v_call: TRBV10-3; d_call: NA; cdr3_nt: TGTGCCATCAGTGAGTCGACGGGGGACGAGCAGTACTTC; cdr3_aa: CAISESTGDEQYF
j_call: TRBJ2-7; clone_size: NA; v_call: TRBV5-1; d_call: TRBD2; cdr3_nt: TGCGCCAGCAGCTTACTAGCGGGGGGCCCGTACGAGCAGTACTTC; cdr3_aa: CASSLLAGGPYEQYF
j_call: TRBJ2-3; clone_size: NA; v_call: TRBV4-1; d_call: NA; cdr3_nt: TGCGCCAGCAGCCAAGATCGTGTCAGCACAGATACGCAGTATTTT; cdr3_aa: CASSQDRVSTDTQYF
j_call: TRBJ2-3; clone_size: NA; v_call: TRBV7-2; d_call: NA; cdr3_nt: TGTGCCAGCAGCTTAGGAGGTGCGGGCCTTAGCACAGATACGCAGTATTTT; cdr3_aa: CASSLGGAGLSTDTQYF
j_call: TRBJ2-7; clone_size: NA; v_call: TRBV6-5; d_call: TRBD2; cdr3_nt: TGTGCCAGCAGTAGCGGGGCGGTACCCCCCTACGAGCAGTACTTC; cdr3_aa: CASSSGAVPPYEQYF
j_call: TRBJ2-7; clone_size: NA; v_call: TRBV29-1; d_call: NA; cdr3_nt: TGCAGCGTTAGGGACGGATCCTACGAGCAGTACTTC; cdr3_aa: CSVRDGSYEQYF
j_call: TRBJ1-4; clone_size: NA; v_call: TRBV6-1; d_call: TRBD1; cdr3_nt: TGTGCCAGTCTATCCGGGACAGGAGCCGAAAAACTGTTTTTT; cdr3_aa: CASLSGTGAEKLFF
j_call: TRBJ2-1; clone_size: NA; v_call: TRBV5-4; d_call: NA; cdr3_nt: TGTGCCAGCAGCTTGAGCTTGTCGGAATCCTACAATGAGCAGTTCTTC; cdr3_aa: CASSLSLSESYNEQFF
j_call: TRBJ2-7; clone_size: NA; v_call: TRBV5-6; d_call: NA; cdr3_nt: TGTGCCAGCAGCTGGGTTGGGGCCTCCTACGAGCAGTACTTC; cdr3_aa: CASSWVGASYEQYF
j_call: TRBJ2-7; clone_size: once; v_call: TRBV15; d_call: NA; cdr3_nt: TGTGCCACCAGCAGAGATGAGAGGGAGCAGTACTTC; cdr3_aa: CATSRDEREQYF
j_call: TRBJ2-7; clone_size: NA; v_call: TRBV27; d_call: TRBD1; cdr3_nt: TGTGCCAGCAGGGGGACAGGGTCACCCTACGAGCAGTACTTC; cdr3_aa: CASRGTGSPYEQYF
j_call: TRBJ2-7; clone_size: NA; v_call: TRBV7-9; d_call: NA; cdr3_nt: TGTGCCAGCAGCTTTGGGGCCTACGAGCAGTACTTC; cdr3_aa: CASSFGAYEQYF
j_call: TRBJ1-2; clone_size: NA; v_call: TRBV5-1; d_call: NA; cdr3_nt: TGCGCCAGCAGCTTGGGATTGGGGGCGGTGGAAGGCTACACCTTC; cdr3_aa: CASSLGLGAVEGYTF
j_call: TRBJ2-7; clone_size: NA; v_call: TRBV5-1; d_call: TRBD2; cdr3_nt: TGCGCCAGCAGCTTGGGGACTAGCGGGAGAGGCGAGCAGTACTTC; cdr3_aa: CASSLGTSGRGEQYF
j_call: TRBJ1-5; clone_size: NA; v_call: TRBV4-1; d_call: TRBD1; cdr3_nt: TGCGCCAGCAGCCCCCTGGACAGGGCTGAACAGCCCCAGCATTTT; cdr3_aa: CASSPLDRAEQPQHF
j_call: TRBJ1-1; clone_size: few; v_call: TRBV10-2; d_call: NA; cdr3_nt: TGCGCCAGCAGGGGACGAACAGGGAACACTGAAGCTTTCTTT; cdr3_aa: CASRGRTGNTEAFF
j_call: TRBJ1-1; clone_size: NA; v_call: TRBV5-4; d_call: NA; cdr3_nt: TGTGCCAGCAGCGAAACTTCGTCGGGGGGCACTGAAGCTTTCTTT; cdr3_aa: CASSETSSGGTEAFF
j_call: TRBJ1-5; clone_size: NA; v_call: TRBV2; d_call: TRBD1; cdr3_nt: TGTGCCAGCAGTGCGGGACAGAGATTATATTCTCAGCCCCAGCATTTT; cdr3_aa: CASSAGQRLYSQPQHF
j_call: TRBJ2-3; clone_size: NA; v_call: TRBV28; d_call: NA; cdr3_nt: TGTGCCAGCAGTTTCTCATCTCGCACAGATACGCAGTATTTT; cdr3_aa: CASSFSSRTDTQYF
j_call: TRBJ2-7; clone_size: NA; v_call: TRBV28; d_call: NA; cdr3_nt: TGTGCCAGCAGTCCTGGGACGGCCGACTACGAGCAGTACTTC; cdr3_aa: CASSPGTADYEQYF
j_call: TRBJ1-4; clone_size: NA; v_call: TRBV13; d_call: TRBD1; cdr3_nt: TGTGCCAGCAGCCTAGCCGGGACAGGGATGGAAAAACTGTTTTTT; cdr3_aa: CASSLAGTGMEKLFF
j_call: TRBJ1-2; clone_size: NA; v_call: TRBV5-5; d_call: NA; cdr3_nt: TGTGCCAGCAGCTTGGCCAATCGGGAGGGTCCCTTC; cdr3_aa: CASSLANREGPF
j_call: TRBJ2-1; clone_size: NA; v_call: TRBV18; d_call: TRBD2; cdr3_nt: TGTGCCAGCTCACCCAGCGGGGTTGAGCAGTTCTTC; cdr3_aa: CASSPSGVEQFF
j_call: TRBJ2-1; clone_size: NA; v_call: TRBV2; d_call: TRBD2; cdr3_nt: TGTGCCAGCAGTGGAGGAGACGGGACTAGCTGGCATGAGCAGTTCTTC; cdr3_aa: CASSGGDGTSWHEQFF
j_call: TRBJ1-2; clone_size: NA; v_call: TRBV2; d_call: NA; cdr3_nt: TGTGCCAGTGCACGGGCTTTCACTAACTATGGCTACACCTTC; cdr3_aa: CASARAFTNYGYTF
j_call: TRBJ1-1; clone_size: few; v_call: TRBV7-9; d_call: NA; cdr3_nt: TGTGCCAGCAGCCCAATGAACACTGAAGCTTTCTTT; cdr3_aa: CASSPMNTEAFF
j_call: TRBJ2-1; clone_size: NA; v_call: TRBV4-3; d_call: NA; cdr3_nt: TGCGCCAGCAGCCAAGATTTCACGAATGAGCAGTTCTTC; cdr3_aa: CASSQDFTNEQFF
j_call: TRBJ1-5; clone_size: NA; v_call: TRBV4-2; d_call: NA; cdr3_nt: TGTGCCAGCAGCCAAGTGGAGGGCGCTCAGCCCCAGCATTTT; cdr3_aa: CASSQVEGAQPQHF
j_call: TRBJ2-7; clone_size: NA; v_call: TRBV4-3; d_call: TRBD2; cdr3_nt: TGCGCCAGCAGCCAAGGGGCGGGAGGCCTCGTGGAGCAGTACTTC; cdr3_aa: CASSQGAGGLVEQYF
j_call: TRBJ1-2; clone_size: NA; v_call: TRBV29-1; d_call: NA; cdr3_nt: TGCAGCGTTGCTACAGGTGGAGCCGGCTATGGCTACACCTTC; cdr3_aa: CSVATGGAGYGYTF
j_call: TRBJ2-7; clone_size: NA; v_call: TRBV27; d_call: TRBD2; cdr3_nt: TGTGCCAGCGGGGATGGCGGGGGGAATACCTACGAGCAGTACTTC; cdr3_aa: CASGDGGGNTYEQYF
j_call: TRBJ2-3; clone_size: NA; v_call: TRBV6-1; d_call: NA; cdr3_nt: TGTGCCAGCAGTGAAGGGCATCGCACAGATACGCAGTATTTT; cdr3_aa: CASSEGHRTDTQYF
j_call: TRBJ2-7; clone_size: NA; v_call: TRBV6-6; d_call: NA; cdr3_nt: TGTGCCAGCTCCGAAGGGCTGACGTCCTACGAGCAGTACTTC; cdr3_aa: CASSEGLTSYEQYF
j_call: TRBJ2-3; clone_size: NA; v_call: TRBV5-1; d_call: TRBD2; cdr3_nt: TGCGCCAGCAGCCTAGCGGGAGGTACAGATACGCAGTATTTT; cdr3_aa: CASSLAGGTDTQYF
j_call: TRBJ1-1; clone_size: once; v_call: TRBV2; d_call: NA; cdr3_nt: TGTGCCAGCTCTCCCTACCCGGACACTGAAGCTTTCTTT; cdr3_aa: CASSPYPDTEAFF
j_call: TRBJ1-5; clone_size: NA; v_call: TRBV6-1; d_call: TRBD1; cdr3_nt: TGTGCCAGCAGTGTAGCCGGGACAGGGGGTCAGCCCCAGCATTTT; cdr3_aa: CASSVAGTGGQPQHF
j_call: TRBJ2-1; clone_size: NA; v_call: TRBV2; d_call: NA; cdr3_nt: TGTGCCAGCGAAGAAAGGGGGGCATATGAGCAGTTCTTC; cdr3_aa: CASEERGAYEQFF
j_call: TRBJ2-1; clone_size: NA; v_call: TRBV10-1; d_call: TRBD2; cdr3_nt: TGCGCCAGCAGTGTTCGGACTAGCGGGATAGCTGAGCAGTTCTTC; cdr3_aa: CASSVRTSGIAEQFF
j_call: TRBJ2-3; clone_size: once; v_call: TRBV30; d_call: NA; cdr3_nt: TGTGCCTGGAGTGTACTTCTAGAATCAAGTACGCAGTATTTT; cdr3_aa: CAWSVLLESSTQYF
j_call: TRBJ2-7; clone_size: NA; v_call: TRBV14; d_call: NA; cdr3_nt: TGTGCCAGCAGCCCCTTGGGGCAGAACGAGCAGTACTTC; cdr3_aa: CASSPLGQNEQYF
j_call: TRBJ2-5; clone_size: NA; v_call: TRBV7-9; d_call: NA; cdr3_nt: TGTGCCAGCAGCTTTTCGGGCGTCCAAGAGACCCAGTACTTC; cdr3_aa: CASSFSGVQETQYF
j_call: TRBJ2-7; clone_size: NA; v_call: TRBV28; d_call: NA; cdr3_nt: TGTGCCACCCTAGGAACCTACGAGCAGTACTTC; cdr3_aa: CATLGTYEQYF